What follows are 31 T cell receptor beta chains derived from one specimen sequenced in a study of T-cell memory formation after mild COVID-19. Each CDR3 protein is one row after TCRdb ran MiXCR on the 5' RACE reads. The repertoire holds approximately 290,000 distinct CDR3 sequences, with approximately 19% as singletons. The specimen sequenced was PBMCs or a T cell subset sorted from them (not recorded which). These receptors were obtained from a man aged 18 to 30 who had mild COVID-19 (a few samples of this study predate the infection). Cell type and time point are not known.

This clonotype came up a few times. DNA of the CDR3: TGTGCCAGCAGCTTGGGGTACGGGGGGGAAGATACGCAGTATTTT. Translated: CASSLGYGGEDTQYF. The chain combines TRBV5-4 with TRBJ2-3, with TRBD2 matching over 8 bases. From germline, CDR1 is SGHNT and CDR2 YYREEE (reference sequence). The CDR3 covers 15 residues. The junction had 5 bases not matched to a gene; V was cut back by 0 bases and J by 5 bases.

This chain joins TRBV5-1 and TRBJ1-1, with D unresolved. Germline V CDR1 and CDR2: SGHRS, YFSETQ. V gave up 0 bases and J gave up 3 bases, with 21 bases separating them. This CDR3 spans 18 amino acids. The CDR3 loop reads CASSLGGSRNRAYTEAFF. In DNA form, the CDR3 reads TGCGCCAGCAGCTTGGGGGGTTCGCGGAATAGAGCCTACACTGAAGCTTTCTTT.

This clonotype showed up just a few times. The chain carries TRBV14 and TRBJ2-1; TRBD1 aligns across 9 bases. The junction had 2 bases not matched to a gene; V was cut back by 1 base and J by 4 bases. Per germline, CDR1 SGHDN and CDR2 FVKESK. CDR3 length equals 15 residues. The DNA for the CDR3 is TGTGCCAGCAGCCAAGTCGGACAGGGGTACAATGAGCAGTTCTTC. As protein: CASSQVGQGYNEQFF.

This chain connects TRBV27 to TRBJ1-1; tentative D call: TRBD1 (6 bases). The CDR3 has 15 amino acids. Between the trimmed V and J ends, which lost 1 base and 8 bases, there was a span of 17 bases. Germline CDR1 is MNHEY and CDR2 is SMNVEV (reference sequence). The CDR3 loop reads CASSLWWGRLSEAFF. Here the CDR3 DNA reads TGTGCCAGCAGTTTATGGTGGGGGCGCCTAAGCGAAGCTTTCTTT.

Only a few counts were recorded for this clonotype. The V gene is TRBV15, the J gene TRBJ1-1; 11 positions agree with TRBD1. The CDR3 is 17 amino acids. V shed 0 bases, J shed 4 bases, and the junction held 7 bases outside the gene matches. Germline CDR1 is LNHNV and CDR2 is YYDKDF (reference sequence). The chain's CDR3 is CATSRDGTGTGGTEAFF. The CDR3 DNA is TGTGCCACCAGCAGAGACGGAACCGGGACAGGGGGCACTGAAGCTTTCTTT.

The chain is built from TRBV6-6 and TRBJ2-5, with 11 bases that match TRBD2. Germline assignment: CDR1 MNHNY and CDR2 SVGAGI (reference sequence). V was pared by 6 bases and J by 3 bases, with 0 bases of the junction left unmatched. The CDR3 extends over 13 amino acids. CDR3 nucleotide sequence: TGTGCCAGCAGGGGACTAGCGGAAGAGACCCAGTACTTC. Translated, it gives CASRGLAEETQYF.

By share, this clonotype counts as medium-sized. The chain has TRBV20-1 and TRBJ1-2; D not resolved. CDR3 length: 12 amino acids. Germline CDR1 is DFQATT and CDR2 is SNEGSKA (reference sequence). The V and J ends lost 6 bases and 6 bases respectively, with 14 bases between them. The CDR3 DNA sequence: TGCAGTGCAGCGAGTGATAAGGATGGCTACACCTTC. It translates to CSAASDKDGYTF.

There are a few counts of this clonotype. The V and J genes are TRBV7-2 and TRBJ2-3, with 10 bases fitting TRBD2. Trimming cost V 1 base and J 6 bases; bases outside gene matches: 7. From germline, CDR1 is SGHTA and CDR2 FQGNSA. The CDR3 spans 16 residues. The CDR3 reads CASSLVAGGRADTQYF. In DNA, the CDR3 is TGTGCCAGCAGCTTAGTAGCGGGGGGTCGAGCGGATACGCAGTATTTT.

This clonotype was observed a few times. V usage is TRBV3-1 and J usage is TRBJ2-1; D remains ambiguous. Germline V gene lookup returns CDR1 LGHDT and CDR2 YNNKEL (reference sequence). V was trimmed by 3 bases and J by 0 bases, leaving 9 bases between them. There are 15 residues in the CDR3. The CDR3 bases are TGTGCCAGCAGCCAGATGCTCAGCTCCTACAATGAGCAGTTCTTC. Translated, it gives CASSQMLSSYNEQFF.

This rearrangement joins TRBV9 to TRBJ2-3; unclear D gene. This CDR3 spans 13 amino acids. From germline, CDR1 is SGDLS and CDR2 YYNGEE. V was clipped by 4 bases and J by 6 bases, with 12 bases between them. For the CDR3, the DNA is TGTGCCAGCAGCTCGTCAGATTACGATACGCAGTATTTT. It is translated as CASSSSDYDTQYF. Looking up the rest from reference TRBV9 and TRBJ2-3 gives the full variable domain: DSGVTQTPKHLITATGQRVTLRCSPRSGDLSVYWYQQSLDQGLQFLIQYYNGEERAKGNILERFSAQQFPDLHSELNLSSLELGDSALYFCASSSSDYDTQYFGPGTRLTVL.

The V and J genes are TRBV7-6 and TRBJ1-1; D unclear. Germline V gene data show CDR1 as SGHVS and CDR2 as FNYEAQ. The CDR3 loop spans 14 amino acids. Trimming removed 5 bases at V and 4 bases at J, with 14 bases between. This chain's CDR3 is CASSTRIYGTEAFF. CDR3 nucleotide sequence: TGTGCCAGCAGCACGAGAATCTACGGCACTGAAGCTTTCTTT.

The chain links TRBV24-1 to TRBJ2-3; D remains ambiguous. CDR1 is KGHDR, CDR2 SFDVKD, per germline. Trimming took off 3 bases at V and 0 bases at J, with 12 bases between the two ends. CDR3 length: 16 residues. The CDR3 DNA follows: TGTGCCACCAGTGATGGTCGACGGGCTAGCACAGATACGCAGTATTTT. It codes for CATSDGRRASTDTQYF.

The chain employs TRBV6-2 or TRBV6-3 and TRBJ2-1, with a possible D match to TRBD1 (6 bases). Germline CDR1 reads MNHEY; CDR2 reads SVGEGT. Between the trimmed V and J ends, which lost 6 bases and 4 bases, there was a span of 13 bases. The CDR3 is 14 residues long. In DNA form, the CDR3 reads TGTGCCAGCAGCATATGGACAGCTTACAATGAGCAGTTCTTC. The encoded protein is CASSIWTAYNEQFF.

The chain uses TRBV7-8 and TRBJ1-4; D is unresolved. The CDR3 covers 15 residues. CDR1 SGHVS and CDR2 FQNEAQ come from the germline V gene. Deletions cut 5 bases from V and 1 base from J, with 11 bases between. This CDR3 reads CASSRGWQTNEKLFF. The CDR3 DNA reads TGTGCCAGCAGCAGAGGATGGCAAACTAATGAAAAACTGTTTTTT. The full variable domain, with the rest looked up from reference TRBV7-8 and TRBJ1-4, is GAGVSQSPRYKVAKRGQDVALRCDPISGHVSLFWYQQALGQGPEFLTYFQNEAQLDKSGLPSDRFFAERPEGSVSTLKIQRTQQEDSAVYLCASSRGWQTNEKLFFGSGTQLSVL.

The chain has TRBV5-4 and TRBJ1-2; D perhaps matches TRBD1 (5 bases). The germline V gene has CDR1 SGHNT and CDR2 YYREEE (reference sequence). This CDR3 has 11 residues. Trimming removed 4 bases at V and 5 bases at J, with 6 bases between. CDR3 nucleotide sequence: TGTGCCAGCAGCCAGGGTTATGGCTACACCTTC. Amino acids: CASSQGYGYTF.

This chain's CDR3 is CSAAAEYRILRGGTEAFF. The CDR3 nucleotides read TGCAGTGCCGCCGCCGAGTACAGAATCTTGCGGGGAGGGACTGAAGCTTTCTTT. The chain combines TRBV20-1 with TRBJ1-1, with D hard to call. In germline, CDR1 is DFQATT, CDR2 SNEGSKA (reference sequence). This CDR3 is built from 18 residues. Trimming cost V 6 bases and J 5 bases, with 31 bases left between them.

This sequence joins TRBV6-5 and TRBJ2-5; D uncertain. Germline-derived CDR1 and CDR2 are MNHEY and SVGAGI. With 2 bases removed from V and 5 bases from J, the gap between germline ends came to 9 bases. This CDR3 has 13 amino acids. The CDR3 sequence: CASSYALRETQYF. CDR3 DNA: TGTGCCAGCAGTTACGCACTCCGGGAGACCCAGTACTTC.

The V and J genes are TRBV5-1 and TRBJ2-2, with D maybe TRBD1 (6 bases). Germline V lookup: CDR1 SGHRS, CDR2 YFSETQ. V lost 2 bases, J lost 7 bases, and 12 bases lay in between. The CDR3 runs 14 residues. CDR3: CASSFGTHGGELFF. The CDR3 coding sequence is TGCGCCAGCAGCTTCGGGACACACGGCGGGGAGCTGTTTTTT.

This clonotype turned up a few times. This sequence joins TRBV9 and TRBJ2-5, with 8 bases that match TRBD2. The CDR3 sequence is 15 residues long. The germline gives CDR1 SGDLS, CDR2 YYNGEE. V gave up 0 bases and J gave up 2 bases; unmatched junction bases: 3. CDR3 sequence: CASSVAGGVQETQYF. The CDR3 DNA follows: TGTGCCAGCAGCGTAGCGGGGGGGGTACAAGAGACCCAGTACTTC.

The chain combines TRBV29-1 with TRBJ2-2; perhaps TRBD1 as D (6 bases). The CDR3 totals 15 residues. Germline V lookup: CDR1 SQVTM, CDR2 ANQGSEA. The V and J ends lost 5 bases and 6 bases respectively, with 19 bases between them. CDR3 residues: CSVLLTGLDSGELFF. The CDR3 DNA is TGCAGCGTTCTTCTCACAGGGTTGGATTCCGGGGAGCTGTTTTTT.

The rearrangement uses TRBV7-2 and TRBJ1-4, with 8 bases lining up with TRBD1. J lost 1 base, V lost 5 bases, and 6 bases had no gene match. The CDR3 is 16 amino acids. CDR1 is SGHTA and CDR2 is FQGNSA in the germline V gene. CDR3 sequence: CASSRQGPLTNEKLFF. CDR3 coding DNA: TGTGCCAGCAGCCGACAGGGGCCCCTAACTAATGAAAAACTGTTTTTT.

This clonotype is a singleton in its sample. The chain has TRBV21-1 and TRBJ2-7; no DNA check was done on the table's D call, TRBD2. TRBV21-1 has pseudogene status. The CDR3 loop spans 14 amino acids. The CDR3 loop reads CASGRSWGLGEQYF. The DNA for the CDR3 is TGTGCCAGCGGGAGGAGTTGGGGTTTGGGAGAGCAGTACTTC.

This clonotype was observed a few times. The chain has TRBV28 and TRBJ2-5, with D possibly being TRBD2 (5 bases). Per the germline V gene, CDR1 is MDHEN and CDR2 is SYDVKM. The V and J ends lost 3 bases and 0 bases respectively, with 11 bases between them. CDR3 size: 15 residues. As DNA, the CDR3 is TGTGCCAGCAGTTTTCTAAGCGGAAACCAAGAGACCCAGTACTTC. Translating gives CASSFLSGNQETQYF. Supplemented by reference TRBV28 and TRBJ2-5, the full variable domain reads DVKVTQSSRYLVKRTGEKVFLECVQDMDHENMFWYRQDPGLGLRLIYFSYDVKMKEKGDIPEGYSVSREKKERFSLILESASTNQTSMYLCASSFLSGNQETQYFGPGTRLLVL.

This chain links TRBV7-2 with TRBJ1-2; the match to TRBD1 covers 9 bases. Germline V gene data show CDR1 as SGHTA and CDR2 as FQGNSA. Trimming took 2 bases from V and 3 from J; bases not matched to a gene: 4. CDR3 length: 15 amino acids. The DNA of the CDR3 is TGTGCCAGCAGCTTAATGGGACAGGGAGACTATGGCTACACCTTC. It encodes CASSLMGQGDYGYTF. Filled out from reference TRBV7-2 and TRBJ1-2, the complete variable domain reads GAGVSQSPSNKVTEKGKDVELRCDPISGHTALYWYRQSLGQGLEFLIYFQGNSAPDKSGLPSDRFSAERTGGSVSTLTIQRTQQEDSAVYLCASSLMGQGDYGYTFGSGTRLTVV.

This clonotype was counted only a few times. This sequence joins TRBV6-6 and TRBJ1-1, with D possibly TRBD1 on 5 matching bases. Trimming took off 0 bases at V and 3 bases at J, with 11 bases between the two ends. CDR1 and CDR2 from the germline V gene are MNHNY and SVGAGI (reference sequence). The CDR3 loop spans 15 amino acids. CDR3 protein: CASSYSAGRDTEAFF. The CDR3 DNA follows: TGTGCCAGCAGTTACTCGGCGGGGCGGGACACTGAAGCTTTCTTT.

There are a few counts of this clonotype. V gene TRBV27 combines with J gene TRBJ2-5; 7 nucleotides align to TRBD1. The CDR3 covers 16 residues. The trim removed 5 bases at V and 1 base at J, leaving 10 bases unmatched. The germline V gene has CDR1 MNHEY and CDR2 SMNVEV (reference sequence). CDR3 sequence reads: CASSAEGALGQETQYF. DNA of the CDR3: TGTGCCAGCAGTGCAGAGGGGGCCCTGGGCCAAGAGACCCAGTACTTC.

This clonotype was seen more than once but under ten times. V gene TRBV6-4 combines with J gene TRBJ2-5; possible D gene TRBD1, 6 bases. The CDR3 is 15 residues long. Trimming removed 0 bases at V and 5 bases at J, with 13 bases between. In germline, CDR1 is MRHNA, CDR2 SNTAGT. The CDR3 protein is CASSDSAGEGETQYF. The CDR3 bases are TGTGCCAGCAGTGACTCCGCAGGGGAAGGGGAGACCCAGTACTTC.

The chain joins TRBV28 to TRBJ1-6; D is uncertain. Germline loops: CDR1 MDHEN, CDR2 SYDVKM. The CDR3 totals 12 residues. The V end lost 5 bases, the J end lost 13 bases, and 12 bases lay between the germline ends. The CDR3 region has the DNA TGTGCCAGCAGTCCCCAATTATCTCCCCTCCACTTT. Translating it yields CASSPQLSPLHF.

This clonotype was detected only a few times. This chain joins TRBV5-6 and TRBJ1-1; D unclear. There are 12 residues in the CDR3. V was clipped by 0 bases and J by 4 bases, with 4 bases between them. Germline V gives CDR1 SGHDT, CDR2 YYEEEE. The CDR3 region is CASSLEPTEAFF. The CDR3 DNA sequence: TGTGCCAGCAGCTTGGAGCCCACTGAAGCTTTCTTT.

This chain uses TRBV6-5 with TRBJ1-1; D unresolved. The germline gives CDR1 MNHEY, CDR2 SVGAGI. V shed 5 bases and J shed 1 base, with 8 bases lying between them. The CDR3 covers 13 residues. CDR3 protein: CASSDISNTEAFF. CDR3 bases: TGTGCCAGCAGTGACATATCGAACACTGAAGCTTTCTTT.

The chain is built from TRBV20-1 and TRBJ2-5; TRBD2 is a possible D gene (6 bases). The V and J ends lost 4 bases and 2 bases respectively, with 11 bases between them. The CDR3 is 13 amino acids. CDR1 and CDR2 from the germline V gene are DFQATT and SNEGSKA (reference sequence). CDR3 region: CSAMAGTQETQYF. The DNA of the CDR3 is TGCAGTGCTATGGCCGGGACTCAAGAGACCCAGTACTTC.